Listed here are 24 T cell receptor beta chains from one sample, sequenced in a study of CD8+CD57+ T cells in acquired aplastic anemia. TCR beta VDJ and CDR3 were profiled, and genomic DNA was the template. Each CDR3 protein gets one entry after TCRdb re-called the reads with MiXCR. The table includes about 160,000 distinct CDR3 sequences, 40% to 60% detected once. Sequencing was done on patients that had shown CD8+CD57+ cell expansion by flow cytometry. Sequenced sample: sorted CD4+, CD8+, or CD8+CD57+ T cells (not recorded which) from PBMCs. The origin of the receptors is a human donor with aplastic anemia.

CDR3 region: CATGFGTSGTDTQYF. The CDR3 nucleotides read TGTGCCACCGGATTCGGGACTAGCGGGACTGATACGCAGTATTTT. The chain combines TRBV10-3 with TRBJ2-3, with 13 nucleotides matching TRBD2. The CDR3 sequence is 15 residues long. Trimming cost V 10 bases and J 6 bases; bases outside gene matches: 10. From germline, CDR1 is ENHRY and CDR2 SYGVKD.

The chain has TRBV25-1 and TRBJ2-2; 10 positions agree with TRBD2. V gave up 5 bases and J gave up 6 bases; unmatched junction bases: 21. CDR1 and CDR2 (germline): MGHDK, SYGVNS. The CDR3 is made up of 20 amino acids. The CDR3 nucleotides read TGTGCCAGCAGTCCTTCCTCTCTAGAGCGGGGGGGAAGCGCGGCCGGGGAGCTGTTTTTT. Translating gives CASSPSSLERGGSAAGELFF.

This sequence joins TRBV10-2 and TRBJ2-2; 11 bases agree with TRBD2. Germline V gives CDR1 WSHSY, CDR2 SAAADI. Germline trimming cut 10 bases from V and 1 base from J; bases unmatched to any gene: 11. The CDR3 is 17 residues long. The CDR3: CATWDPGLAENTGELFF. CDR3 DNA sequence: TGCGCCACCTGGGACCCGGGACTAGCGGAGAACACCGGGGAGCTGTTTTTT.

The rearrangement uses TRBV2 and TRBJ2-6; D is ambiguous. The length of the CDR3 is 17 residues. V was pared by 5 bases and J by 4 bases, with 18 bases between. Germline values: CDR1 SNHLY, CDR2 FYNNEI. CDR3 sequence reads: CASSPRHHRSGANVLTF. CDR3 nucleotide sequence: TGTGCCAGCAGTCCACGACACCATCGATCCGGGGCCAACGTCCTGACTTTC.

This clonotype occurred once. V usage is TRBV6-1 and J usage is TRBJ2-7; 14 nucleotides agree with TRBD2. Germline lookup yields CDR1 MNHNS and CDR2 SASEGT. The CDR3 is 16 amino acids. The V segment lost 6 bases and the J segment 6 bases; nucleotides outside the gene matches: 10. CDR3 DNA sequence: TGTGCCAGCAGCCGTAAAGGGACTAGCGGGAGTACCGAGCAGTACTTC. Residues: CASSRKGTSGSTEQYF.

This clonotype has just one count. The chain carries TRBV5-1 and TRBJ2-3; perhaps TRBD1 as D (5 bases). Trimming stripped 1 base from V and 0 bases from J, with 12 bases between. This CDR3 region has 16 residues. In germline, CDR1 is SGHRS, CDR2 YFSETQ. CDR3 coding DNA: TGCGCCAGCAGCTTGTATGGGGCCTCTAGCACAGATACGCAGTATTTT. It is translated as CASSLYGASSTDTQYF. Full variable domain (outside the CDR3, taken from reference TRBV5-1 and TRBJ2-3): KAGVTQTPRYLIKTRGQQVTLSCSPISGHRSVSWYQQTPGQGLQFLFEYFSETQRNKGNFPGRFSGRQFSNSRSEMNVSTLELGDSALYLCASSLYGASSTDTQYFGPGTRLTVL.

This clonotype has more than one count but fewer than ten. This chain links TRBV30 with TRBJ1-3; D call uncertain. Germline V lookup: CDR1 GTSNPN, CDR2 SVGIG (reference sequence). The CDR3 spans 18 residues. Trimming cost V 0 bases and J 0 bases, with 18 bases left between them. The CDR3, as DNA: TGTGCCTGGAGTGTAGCCGACGGACCGGGTCACTCTGGAAACACCATATATTTT. Protein product: CAWSVADGPGHSGNTIYF.

The CDR3 region has the DNA TGTGCCAGCAGCTTCCAGGGGGGAGAAGAGACCCAGTACTTC. It encodes CASSFQGGEETQYF. The chain uses TRBV7-3 and TRBJ2-5, with a possible D match to TRBD1 (7 bases). V was cut by 3 bases and J by 3 bases, with 11 bases left in between. From germline, CDR1 is SGHTA and CDR2 FQGTGA. The CDR3 has 14 residues. Based on the CDR3 plus reference TRBV7-3 and TRBJ2-5, the full variable domain is GAGVSQTPSNKVTEKGKYVELRCDPISGHTALYWYRQSLGQGPEFLIYFQGTGAADDSGLPNDRFFAVRPEGSVSTLKIQRTERGDSAVYLCASSFQGGEETQYFGPGTRLLVL.

Concerning this clonotype itself: A much larger clone differs from this one at a single base, so this may be a read error. This chain connects TRBV7-2 to TRBJ2-7; unclear D gene. Germline loops: CDR1 SGHTA, CDR2 FQGNSA. The CDR3 covers 11 residues. CDR3 sequence reads: CVSSTSYEQYF. Written as DNA, the CDR3 is TGTGTCAGCAGCACCTCCTACGAGCAGTACTTC.

This clonotype was counted only a few times. This chain links TRBV19 with TRBJ1-6; D remains unclear. There are 13 residues in the CDR3. The V and J ends lost 0 bases and 9 bases respectively, with 6 bases between them. CDR1 and CDR2 from the germline V gene are LNHDA and SQIVND (reference sequence). This CDR3 reads CASSIDFGSPLHF. In DNA form, the CDR3 reads TGTGCCAGTAGTATAGATTTCGGTTCACCCCTCCACTTT.

This clonotype was counted ten times or more. This rearrangement joins TRBV6-1 to TRBJ2-2, with 11 nucleotides matching TRBD2. The CDR3 extends over 15 amino acids. J was trimmed by 7 bases and V by 6 bases; bases with no gene match: 7. CDR1 is MNHNS and CDR2 is SASEGT in the germline V gene. The CDR3 DNA reads TGTGCCAGCAGCCCCTCTACTAGCGGGAGCGGGGAGCTGTTTTTT. Encoded protein: CASSPSTSGSGELFF.

This chain links TRBV20-1 with TRBJ2-3, with D possibly TRBD1 on 7 matching bases. The CDR3 is made up of 17 amino acids. The germline V gene has CDR1 DFQATT and CDR2 SNEGSKA (reference sequence). The V end lost 2 bases, the J end lost 2 bases, and 20 bases lay between the germline ends. This CDR3 reads CSARSHAWRGPTDTQYF. The CDR3 bases are TGCAGTGCTAGATCCCACGCCTGGAGGGGGCCCACAGATACGCAGTATTTT.

A word on this clonotype: The junction shows a germline mismatch at one end, possibly a read error. The genes are TRBV25-1 and TRBJ1-4; D gene ambiguous. The germline CDR1 and CDR2 sequences are MGHDK and SYGVNS. This CDR3 has 15 amino acids. The DNA for the CDR3 is TGTGCCAGCAGTGAATTGTGCGGGGAGCGTACAAAACTGTTCTTT. Encoded protein: CASSELCGERTKLFF. The entire variable domain, with the rest obtained from reference TRBV25-1 and TRBJ1-4, is as follows: EADIYQTPRYLVIGTGKKITLECSQTMGHDKMYWYQQDPGMELHLIHYSYGVNSTEKGDLSSESTVSRIRTEHFPLTLESARPSHTSQYLCASSELCGERTKLFFGSGTQLSVL.

This sequence joins TRBV15 and TRBJ1-1; 7 bases match TRBD1. The V gene's germline CDR1 is LNHNV and CDR2 YYDKDF (reference sequence). This CDR3 has 13 amino acids. The trim removed 3 bases at V and 8 bases at J, leaving 6 bases unmatched. The CDR3 DNA reads as TGTGCCACCAGCAGCGGGAGGGGGCAGGAAGCTTTCTTT. Amino acids: CATSSGRGQEAFF.

Worth noting for this clonotype: A read error may produce the germline difference seen at one junction end. V is TRBV7-9 and J is TRBJ2-7; D not certain. The germline V gene encodes CDR1 SEHNR and CDR2 FQNEAQ (reference sequence). CDR3 length: 13 amino acids. The CDR3 DNA sequence: TGTGCCAGCAGCTTAGTTTCGTCCTCCGAGCAGTACTTC. Residues: CASSLVSSSEQYF.

The V call is TRBV19, the J call TRBJ1-2; D uncertain. Germline V CDR1 and CDR2: LNHDA, SQIVND (reference sequence). With 5 bases removed from V and 3 bases from J, the gap between germline ends came to 10 bases. The CDR3 consists of 13 residues. The CDR3 coding sequence is TGTGCCAGTAGTTGGACGTCTCACTATGGCTACACCTTC. This encodes CASSWTSHYGYTF.

V and J are TRBV15 and TRBJ1-5; the match to TRBD1 covers 8 bases. The germline gives CDR1 LNHNV, CDR2 YYDKDF (reference sequence). The length of the CDR3 is 15 residues. The trim removed 0 bases at V and 6 bases at J, leaving 4 bases unmatched. The CDR3, as DNA: TGTGCCACCAGCAGAGATTCAGGGGGCGGTCAGCCCCAGCATTTT. It translates to CATSRDSGGGQPQHF.

The gene calls are TRBV29-1 and TRBJ1-1; 9 bases match TRBD1. The CDR3 sequence is 15 residues long. Per germline, CDR1 SQVTM and CDR2 ANQGSEA. The J segment lost 4 bases and the V segment lost 3 bases, leaving 9 bases of the junction unmatched. CDR3 DNA: TGCAGCGTTGACACGGAGGGACAGGGCGCCACTGAAGCTTTCTTT. Amino acids: CSVDTEGQGATEAFF.

Many counts were recorded for this clonotype. This sequence joins TRBV24-1 and TRBJ1-5, with D tentatively TRBD1 (5 bases). Trimming removed 3 bases at V and 1 base at J, with 9 bases between. This CDR3 comprises 15 residues. Looked up from germline, CDR1 is KGHDR and CDR2 is SFDVKD. CDR3 bases: TGTGCCACCAGTGATGGGACTAGGAGCAATCAGCCCCAGCATTTT. Protein sequence: CATSDGTRSNQPQHF.

This clonotype was recorded many times. This chain joins TRBV11-1 and TRBJ2-7, with a weak D call TRBD2 (5 bases). The CDR3 has 16 amino acids. Per germline, CDR1 SGHAT and CDR2 FQDESV (reference sequence). The V end lost 5 bases, the J end lost 5 bases, and 22 bases lay between the germline ends. The DNA of the CDR3 is TGTGCCAGCAGCCCTTCTCCGTCCCGGGAATTCAACGAGCAGTACTTC. Translating gives CASSPSPSREFNEQYF.

The chain recombines TRBV5-8 with TRBJ2-7, with D possibly being TRBD1 or TRBD2 (5 bases each). The CDR3 totals 12 residues. Germline CDR1 is SGHTS and CDR2 is YDEGEE. V lost 2 bases, J lost 7 bases, and 10 bases lay in between. Here the CDR3 DNA reads TGTGCCAGCAGCTTAAGAGGGGAAGAGCAGTACTTC. It encodes CASSLRGEEQYF.

This clonotype was seen a few times. The chain joins TRBV9 to TRBJ2-5, with TRBD2 matching 12 bases. Losses at the gene ends were 0 bases for V and 5 bases for J; bases not matched to a gene: 8. The CDR3 runs 17 residues. CDR1 SGDLS and CDR2 YYNGEE come from the germline V gene. The CDR3 loop is CASSVAASGGVRETQYF. CDR3 in DNA: TGTGCCAGCAGCGTAGCGGCTAGCGGGGGGGTAAGGGAGACCCAGTACTTC.

This clonotype was counted many times. The chain is built from TRBV13 and TRBJ1-1, with D possibly matching TRBD1 (6 bases). This CDR3 region has 12 residues. The V gene lost 5 bases and the J gene lost 11 bases, with 15 bases spanning the gap. Germline loops: CDR1 PRHDT, CDR2 FYEKMQ (reference sequence). The CDR3 region is CASSPTGYKAFF. In DNA form, the CDR3 reads TGTGCCAGCAGCCCTACAGGGTACAAGGCTTTCTTT.

Comment on this clonotype: Because it lacks the conserved phenylalanine or tryptophan at the end, this CDR3 is likely a read error. It is unclear where the CDR3 begins or ends on the DNA, so no DNA is shown, and the CDR3 is as TCRdb lists it. V and J are TRBV20-1 and TRBJ2-7; the table's D call, TRBD1, was not checked against the DNA. The CDR3 has 12 amino acids, counting both end residues. Germline V gene sequence: CDR1 DFQATT, CDR2 SNEGSKA (reference sequence). This chain's CDR3 is CSARFQGYEQCL.